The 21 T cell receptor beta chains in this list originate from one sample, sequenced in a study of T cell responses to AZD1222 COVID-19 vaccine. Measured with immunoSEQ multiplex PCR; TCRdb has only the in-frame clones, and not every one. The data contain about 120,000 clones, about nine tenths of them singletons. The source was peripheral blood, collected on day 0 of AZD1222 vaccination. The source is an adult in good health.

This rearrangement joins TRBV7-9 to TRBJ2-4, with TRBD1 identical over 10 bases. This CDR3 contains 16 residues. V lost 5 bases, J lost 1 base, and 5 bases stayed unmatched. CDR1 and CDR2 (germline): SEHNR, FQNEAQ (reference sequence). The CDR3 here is CASSPKGQGAKNIQYF. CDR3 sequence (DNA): TGTGCCAGCAGCCCCAAGGGACAGGGGGCCAAAAACATTCAGTACTTC. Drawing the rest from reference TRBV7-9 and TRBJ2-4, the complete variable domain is DTGVSQNPRHKITKRGQNVTFRCDPISEHNRLYWYRQTLGQGPEFLTYFQNEAQLEKSRLLSDRFSAERPKGSFSTLEIQRTEQGDSAMYLCASSPKGQGAKNIQYFGAGTRLSVL.

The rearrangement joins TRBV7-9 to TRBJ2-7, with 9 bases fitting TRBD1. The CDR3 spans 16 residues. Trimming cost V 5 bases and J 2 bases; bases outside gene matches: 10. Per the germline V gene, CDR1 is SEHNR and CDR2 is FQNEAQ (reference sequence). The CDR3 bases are TGTGCCAGCAGCCCCAGAACGGGACAGGGCACCTACGAGCAGTACTTC. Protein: CASSPRTGQGTYEQYF. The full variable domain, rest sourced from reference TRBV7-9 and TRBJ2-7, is DTGVSQNPRHKITKRGQNVTFRCDPISEHNRLYWYRQTLGQGPEFLTYFQNEAQLEKSRLLSDRFSAERPKGSFSTLEIQRTEQGDSAMYLCASSPRTGQGTYEQYFGPGTRLTVT.

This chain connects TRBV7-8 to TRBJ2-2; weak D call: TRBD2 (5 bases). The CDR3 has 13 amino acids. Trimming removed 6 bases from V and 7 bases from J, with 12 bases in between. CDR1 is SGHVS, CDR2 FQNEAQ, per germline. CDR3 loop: CASSQTRDGELFF. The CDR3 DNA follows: TGTGCCAGCAGTCAAACTAGAGACGGGGAGCTGTTTTTT.

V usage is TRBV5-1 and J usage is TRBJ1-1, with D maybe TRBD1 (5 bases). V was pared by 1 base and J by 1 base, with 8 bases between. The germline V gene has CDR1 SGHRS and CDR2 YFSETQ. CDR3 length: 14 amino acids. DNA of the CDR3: TGCGCCAGCAGCTTGTGGGACCGGAACACTGAAGCTTTCTTT. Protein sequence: CASSLWDRNTEAFF.

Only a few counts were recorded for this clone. In DNA form, the CDR3 reads TGTGCCACCAGCAGATTCCCCACCGACAGGAGCGGTTACGAGCAGTACTTC. Translation gives CATSRFPTDRSGYEQYF. The chain has TRBV15 and TRBJ2-7, with TRBD1 as a possible D gene (6 bases). The V end was cut by 2 bases, the J end by 4 bases, with 21 bases between. The CDR3 is made up of 17 amino acids. The V gene's germline CDR1 is LNHNV and CDR2 YYDKDF (reference sequence).

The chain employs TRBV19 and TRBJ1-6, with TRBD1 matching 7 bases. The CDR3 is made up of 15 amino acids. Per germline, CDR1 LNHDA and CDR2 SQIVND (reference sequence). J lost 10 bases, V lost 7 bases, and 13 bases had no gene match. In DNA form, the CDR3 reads TGTGCCAGTACTTTAATGAGACAGGGCGACTCACCCCTCCACTTT. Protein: CASTLMRQGDSPLHF.

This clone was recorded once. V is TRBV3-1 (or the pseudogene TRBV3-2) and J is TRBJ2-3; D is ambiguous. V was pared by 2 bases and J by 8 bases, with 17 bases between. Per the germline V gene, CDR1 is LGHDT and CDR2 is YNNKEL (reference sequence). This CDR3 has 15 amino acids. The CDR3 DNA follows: TGTGCCAGCAGCCAACCCCTGGGCCCACAGACTACGCAGTATTTT. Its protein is CASSQPLGPQTTQYF.

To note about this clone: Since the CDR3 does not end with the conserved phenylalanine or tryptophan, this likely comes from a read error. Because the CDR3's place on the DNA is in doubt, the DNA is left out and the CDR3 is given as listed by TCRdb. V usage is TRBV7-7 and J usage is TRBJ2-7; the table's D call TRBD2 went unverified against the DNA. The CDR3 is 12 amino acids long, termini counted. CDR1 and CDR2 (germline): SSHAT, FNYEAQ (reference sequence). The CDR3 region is CASSLLAGGVDS.

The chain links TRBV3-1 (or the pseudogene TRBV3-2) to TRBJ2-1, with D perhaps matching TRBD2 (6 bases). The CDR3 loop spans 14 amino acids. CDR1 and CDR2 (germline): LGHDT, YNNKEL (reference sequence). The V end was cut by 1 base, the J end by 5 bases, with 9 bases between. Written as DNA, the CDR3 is TGTGCCAGCAGCCAAGCGGGGGTGAACAATGAGCAGTTCTTC. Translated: CASSQAGVNNEQFF.

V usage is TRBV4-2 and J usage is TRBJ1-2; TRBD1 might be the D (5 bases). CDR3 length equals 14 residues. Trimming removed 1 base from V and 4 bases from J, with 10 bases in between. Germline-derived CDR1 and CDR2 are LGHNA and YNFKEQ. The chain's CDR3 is CASSQGQGPYGYTF. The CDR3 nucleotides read TGTGCCAGCAGCCAAGGGCAGGGTCCCTATGGCTACACCTTC.

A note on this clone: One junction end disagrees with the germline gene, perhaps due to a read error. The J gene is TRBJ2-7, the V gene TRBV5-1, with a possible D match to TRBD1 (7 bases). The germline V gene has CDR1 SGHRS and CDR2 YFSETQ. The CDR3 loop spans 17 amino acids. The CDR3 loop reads CASTPGAYSSYDRELYF. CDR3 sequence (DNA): TGCGCCAGCACCCCGGGGGCGTATAGCTCCTACGACAGGGAGCTGTACTTC.

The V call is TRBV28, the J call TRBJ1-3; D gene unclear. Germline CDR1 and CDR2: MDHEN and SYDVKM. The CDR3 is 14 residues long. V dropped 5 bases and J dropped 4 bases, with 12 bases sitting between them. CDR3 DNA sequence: TGTGCCAGCAGTCTAAGACAAGTCGGAAACACCATATATTTT. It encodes CASSLRQVGNTIYF.

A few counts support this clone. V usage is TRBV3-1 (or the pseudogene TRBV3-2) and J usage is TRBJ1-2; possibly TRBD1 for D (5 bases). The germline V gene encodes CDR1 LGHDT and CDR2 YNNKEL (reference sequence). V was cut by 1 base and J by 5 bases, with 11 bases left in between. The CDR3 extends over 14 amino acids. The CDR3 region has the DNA TGTGCCAGCAGCCAAGTGACGGGGGTTTATGGCTACACCTTC. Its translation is CASSQVTGVYGYTF.

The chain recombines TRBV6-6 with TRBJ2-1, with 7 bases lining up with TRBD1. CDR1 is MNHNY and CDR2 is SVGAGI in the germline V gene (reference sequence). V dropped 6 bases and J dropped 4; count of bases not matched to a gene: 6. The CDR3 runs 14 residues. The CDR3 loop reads CASSPGTVYNEQFF. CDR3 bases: TGTGCCAGCAGCCCCGGGACAGTATACAATGAGCAGTTCTTC.

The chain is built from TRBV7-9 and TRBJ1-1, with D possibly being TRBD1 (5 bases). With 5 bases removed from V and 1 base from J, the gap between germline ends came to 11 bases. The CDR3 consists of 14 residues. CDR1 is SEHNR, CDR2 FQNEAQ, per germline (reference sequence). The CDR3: CASSLDRWNTEAFF. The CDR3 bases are TGTGCCAGCAGCCTAGACAGATGGAACACTGAAGCTTTCTTT.

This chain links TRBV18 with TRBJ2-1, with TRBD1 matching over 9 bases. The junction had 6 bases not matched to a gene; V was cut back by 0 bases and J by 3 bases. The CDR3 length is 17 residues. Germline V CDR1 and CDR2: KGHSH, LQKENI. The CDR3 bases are TGTGCCAGCTCACCACCGGGGACAGGGACAAACTACAATGAGCAGTTCTTC. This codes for CASSPPGTGTNYNEQFF.

CDR3 protein: CATSKEGEAYNEQFF. The CDR3 bases are TGTGCCACCAGCAAGGAGGGAGAGGCCTACAATGAGCAGTTCTTC. The genes are TRBV15 and TRBJ2-1, with a possible D match to TRBD2 (6 bases). Germline assignment: CDR1 LNHNV and CDR2 YYDKDF (reference sequence). The CDR3 consists of 15 residues. Trimming removed 4 bases at V and 2 bases at J, with 12 bases between.

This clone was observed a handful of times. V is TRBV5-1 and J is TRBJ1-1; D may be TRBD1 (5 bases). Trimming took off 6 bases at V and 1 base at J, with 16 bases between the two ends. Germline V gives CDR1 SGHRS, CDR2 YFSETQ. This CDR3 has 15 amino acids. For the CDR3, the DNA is TGCGCCAGCAAGCAAAATGTCCAGGGGAACACTGAAGCTTTCTTT. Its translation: CASKQNVQGNTEAFF.

The chain's CDR3 is CATTRLENTEAFF. CDR3 nucleotides: TGTGCCACCACTCGTTTGGAAAACACTGAAGCTTTCTTT. The genes are TRBV7-9 and TRBJ1-1; D call uncertain. V was clipped by 10 bases and J by 2 bases, with 14 bases between them. Germline V gives CDR1 SEHNR, CDR2 FQNEAQ (reference sequence). The CDR3 is made up of 13 amino acids.

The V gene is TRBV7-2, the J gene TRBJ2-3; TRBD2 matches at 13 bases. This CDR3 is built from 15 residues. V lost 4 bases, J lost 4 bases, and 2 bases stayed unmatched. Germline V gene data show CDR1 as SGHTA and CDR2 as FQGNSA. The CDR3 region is CASSSGLAGADTQYF. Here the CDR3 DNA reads TGTGCCAGCAGCTCCGGACTAGCGGGGGCAGATACGCAGTATTTT.

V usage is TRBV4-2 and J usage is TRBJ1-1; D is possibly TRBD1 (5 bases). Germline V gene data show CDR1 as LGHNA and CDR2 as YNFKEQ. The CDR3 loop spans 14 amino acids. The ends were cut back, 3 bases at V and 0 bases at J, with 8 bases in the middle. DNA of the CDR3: TGTGCCAGCAGCCACCCAGGGTTGAACACTGAAGCTTTCTTT. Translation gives CASSHPGLNTEAFF.